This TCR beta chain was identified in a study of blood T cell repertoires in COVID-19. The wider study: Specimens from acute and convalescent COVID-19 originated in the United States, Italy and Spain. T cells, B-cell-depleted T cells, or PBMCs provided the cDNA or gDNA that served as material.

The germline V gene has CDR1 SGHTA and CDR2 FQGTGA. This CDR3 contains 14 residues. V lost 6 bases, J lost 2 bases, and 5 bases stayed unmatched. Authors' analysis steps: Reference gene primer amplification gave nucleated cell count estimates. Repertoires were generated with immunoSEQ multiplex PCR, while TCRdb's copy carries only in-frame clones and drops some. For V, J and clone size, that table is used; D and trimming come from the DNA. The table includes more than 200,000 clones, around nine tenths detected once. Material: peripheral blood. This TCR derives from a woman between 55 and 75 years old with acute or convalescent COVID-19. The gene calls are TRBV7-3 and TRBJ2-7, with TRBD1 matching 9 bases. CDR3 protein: CASSKTGGAYEQYF. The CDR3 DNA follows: TGTGCCAGCAGTAAAACAGGGGGCGCCTACGAGCAGTACTTC.